These 28 T cell receptor beta chains originate from one sample sequenced in a study of monozygotic twins with cystic fibrosis. TCRdb's table, derived via immunoSEQ multiplex PCR, lists solely in-frame clones and lacks some. The sample shows 13,000 to 15,000 clones, around 89% of them seen only once. Specimen: blood. The source is a boy aged 5-17 years with cystic fibrosis.

This clone was observed a single time. The chain couples TRBV14 to TRBJ2-7, with 7 nucleotides matching TRBD2. There are 13 residues in the CDR3. Germline V gives CDR1 SGHDN, CDR2 FVKESK. J gave up 6 bases and V 4 bases, and 6 bases lay outside the gene matches. The CDR3 here is CASSPWGEGEQYF. CDR3 in DNA: TGTGCCAGCAGCCCTTGGGGGGAGGGCGAGCAGTACTTC.

This clone was observed once. A junction end diverges from the germline sequence, so it may reflect a read error. V is TRBV4-1 and J is TRBJ1-2; D might be TRBD1 (5 bases). CDR3 size: 14 residues. CDR1 and CDR2 from the germline V gene are MGHRA and YSYEKL. In DNA, the CDR3 is TGCGCCAGCAGCCAAGTCAGGGTGGGACTAGGTTACCACTTC. Translated: CASSQVRVGLGYHF.

J is TRBJ1-2 and V is TRBV2; 8 bases align to TRBD1. Germline lookup yields CDR1 SNHLY and CDR2 FYNNEI. The V segment lost 1 base and the J segment 6 bases; nucleotides outside the gene matches: 4. This CDR3 contains 14 residues. The DNA for the CDR3 is TGTGCCAGCAGTGAAGGTGGACAGGGCAATGGCTACACCTTC. Translation gives CASSEGGQGNGYTF.

This chain joins TRBV6-5 and TRBJ2-5; D not certain. This CDR3 has 13 residues. Germline loops: CDR1 MNHEY, CDR2 SVGAGI. V lost 4 bases and J lost 5, with 11 bases in between. The CDR3 sequence is CASSLGIGETQYF. CDR3 sequence (DNA): TGTGCCAGCAGTTTGGGCATCGGGGAGACCCAGTACTTC.

This clone was detected only once. This chain links TRBV14 with TRBJ1-3; TRBD1 aligns across 8 bases. Germline V gene lookup returns CDR1 SGHDN and CDR2 FVKESK. The CDR3 sequence is 15 residues long. The trim removed 4 bases at V and 5 bases at J, leaving 7 bases unmatched. In nucleotides, the CDR3 is TGTGCCAGCAGCCGCCAGGGACAGGAAAGAAACACCATATATTTT. It yields the protein CASSRQGQERNTIYF.

This rearrangement joins TRBV5-1 to TRBJ2-3, with 12 nucleotides matching TRBD2. Germline lookup yields CDR1 SGHRS and CDR2 YFSETQ. The V gene end was trimmed by 1 base and the J gene end by 0 bases; junction bases not matched to a gene: 3. The CDR3 sequence is 17 residues long. CDR3 in amino acids: CASSLPLAGGSTDTQYF. As DNA, the CDR3 is TGCGCCAGCAGCTTGCCCCTAGCGGGGGGGAGCACAGATACGCAGTATTTT.

The genes are TRBV7-9 and TRBJ2-2, with D maybe TRBD2 (6 bases). Germline values: CDR1 SEHNR, CDR2 FQNEAQ (reference sequence). V lost 2 bases and J lost 6, with 10 bases in between. The CDR3 extends over 14 amino acids. In DNA form, the CDR3 reads TGTGCCAGCAGCTTAAGGGACTTACCCGGGGAGCTGTTTTTT. Its translation is CASSLRDLPGELFF.

This chain connects TRBV6-6 to TRBJ2-7; 7 bases line up with TRBD1. The CDR3 has 13 amino acids. CDR1 is MNHNY and CDR2 is SVGAGI in the germline V gene (reference sequence). The ends lost 0 bases at V and 6 bases at J; junction bases unmatched: 2. CDR3: CASSYSTGFEQYF. CDR3 nucleotide sequence: TGTGCCAGCAGTTACTCGACAGGGTTCGAGCAGTACTTC.

The rearrangement uses TRBV11-2 and TRBJ2-1, with D unresolved. There are 16 residues in the CDR3. V lost 2 bases to trimming and J lost 1 base, with 12 bases between them. In germline, CDR1 is SGHAT, CDR2 FQNNGV. CDR3 amino acids: CASSLLLTQSYNEQFF. CDR3 DNA: TGTGCCAGCAGCTTACTGTTGACTCAATCCTACAATGAGCAGTTCTTC.

The rearrangement uses TRBV5-1 and TRBJ1-3; D ambiguous. V gave up 4 bases and J gave up 0 bases, with 17 bases separating them. Germline CDR1 is SGHRS and CDR2 is YFSETQ. The CDR3 contains 17 residues. Here the CDR3 DNA reads TGCGCCAGCAGCGTAATGGGTCTGGGCCACTCTGGAAACACCATATATTTT. The encoded protein is CASSVMGLGHSGNTIYF.

The gene calls are TRBV5-5 and TRBJ1-1; no reliable D call. The germline V gene has CDR1 SGHKS and CDR2 YYEKEE (reference sequence). Trimming shortened V by 3 bases and J by 0 bases, and 24 bases separated the two germline ends. The CDR3 sequence is 19 residues long. The chain's CDR3 is CASSSLRLTGKRMNTEAFF. Written as DNA, the CDR3 is TGTGCCAGCAGCTCCTTAAGACTGACCGGGAAAAGGATGAACACTGAAGCTTTCTTT.

The chain is built from TRBV5-4 and TRBJ2-7, with TRBD2 matching 13 bases. After removal of 2 bases from V and 5 bases from J, the junction contained 4 bases not matched to a gene. Germline CDR1 SGHNT, CDR2 YYREEE (reference sequence). The CDR3 has 15 amino acids. The CDR3 spells CASSLLAGGRHEQYF. The DNA of the CDR3 is TGTGCCAGCAGCTTACTAGCGGGGGGGCGCCACGAGCAGTACTTC.

The rearrangement uses TRBV15 and TRBJ1-1; tentative D call: TRBD1 (5 bases). V lost 0 bases and J lost 3, with 11 bases in between. From germline, CDR1 is LNHNV and CDR2 YYDKDF (reference sequence). The length of the CDR3 is 15 residues. The CDR3 spells CATSRDQGVDTEAFF. Here the CDR3 DNA reads TGTGCCACCAGCAGAGACCAAGGGGTAGACACTGAAGCTTTCTTT.

The rearrangement uses TRBV6-6 and TRBJ2-4; a possible D gene is TRBD2 (7 bases). There are 13 residues in the CDR3. V was clipped by 11 bases and J by 3 bases, with 14 bases between them. The germline gives CDR1 MNHNY, CDR2 SVGAGI (reference sequence). The CDR3 nucleotides read TGTGCCGGCCAGGGAGGGGGCAAAAACATTCAGTACTTC. It yields the protein CAGQGGGKNIQYF.

The J gene is TRBJ2-2, the V gene TRBV9; no reliable D call. V lost 4 bases, J lost 2 bases, and 9 bases lay in between. The CDR3 totals 14 residues. Germline V gives CDR1 SGDLS, CDR2 YYNGEE. The CDR3, as DNA: TGTGCCAGCAGCTTAACAGCAAACACCGGGGAGCTGTTTTTT. It is translated as CASSLTANTGELFF.

The chain is built from TRBV7-9 and TRBJ2-5; 7 bases are shared with TRBD1. Trimming at V came to 1 base and at J to 4 bases, leaving 3 bases not matched to a gene. This CDR3 is 14 amino acids long. Germline CDR1 and CDR2: SEHNR and FQNEAQ (reference sequence). Written as DNA, the CDR3 is TGTGCCAGCAGCTTAGGTGACAGGGTAGAGACCCAGTACTTC. It translates to CASSLGDRVETQYF.

This sequence joins TRBV4-2 and TRBJ2-7, with D possibly matching TRBD2 (6 bases). This CDR3 is 15 amino acids long. Germline V gene data show CDR1 as LGHNA and CDR2 as YNFKEQ. V dropped 3 bases and J dropped 5 bases, with 17 bases sitting between them. This CDR3 is CASSQADGSFHEQYF. The CDR3 DNA follows: TGTGCCAGCAGCCAGGCTGACGGGAGTTTCCACGAGCAGTACTTC.

This chain connects TRBV30 to TRBJ2-1; the D gene is possibly TRBD2 (5 bases). Germline assignment: CDR1 GTSNPN and CDR2 SVGIG (reference sequence). V shed 3 bases and J shed 7 bases, with 16 bases lying between them. This CDR3 contains 14 residues. For the CDR3, the DNA is TGTGCCTGGAGGTTCCCGGGCACTAGGAATGAGCAGTTCTTC. Its translation is CAWRFPGTRNEQFF.

The chain recombines TRBV30 with TRBJ1-2, with D maybe TRBD1 (6 bases). V dropped 3 bases and J dropped 7 bases, with 18 bases sitting between them. In germline, CDR1 is GTSNPN, CDR2 SVGIG (reference sequence). This CDR3 contains 14 residues. The CDR3 bases are TGTGCCTGGAGACCCTCAGCAGAAGGGGGTGGCTACACCTTC. It translates to CAWRPSAEGGGYTF.

The chain links TRBV5-1 to TRBJ2-1; D perhaps matches TRBD2 (6 bases). CDR1 and CDR2 (germline): SGHRS, YFSETQ. The CDR3 consists of 15 residues. V was pared by 4 bases and J by 1 base, with 12 bases between. The CDR3 nucleotides are TGCGCCAGCAGCGCATCTAGCGATTCCTACAATGAGCAGTTCTTC. It is translated as CASSASSDSYNEQFF.

The genes are TRBV7-9 and TRBJ2-3; TRBD2 is a possible D gene (5 bases). The V end lost 4 bases, the J end lost 3 bases, and 14 bases lay between the germline ends. CDR3 length: 15 amino acids. CDR1 SEHNR and CDR2 FQNEAQ come from the germline V gene (reference sequence). The CDR3 DNA sequence: TGTGCCAGCAGCTCCGTTGAGGGTTGGACAGATACGCAGTATTTT. Protein sequence: CASSSVEGWTDTQYF.

This chain joins TRBV7-8 and TRBJ1-4; D may be TRBD1 (5 bases). CDR1 and CDR2 (germline): SGHVS, FQNEAQ. V lost 5 bases, J lost 7 bases, and 11 bases lay in between. The CDR3 has 13 amino acids. CDR3 loop: CASSARGSEKLFF. CDR3 sequence (DNA): TGTGCCAGCAGCGCACGGGGGAGTGAAAAACTGTTTTTT. The full variable domain, with the rest looked up from reference TRBV7-8 and TRBJ1-4, is GAGVSQSPRYKVAKRGQDVALRCDPISGHVSLFWYQQALGQGPEFLTYFQNEAQLDKSGLPSDRFFAERPEGSVSTLKIQRTQQEDSAVYLCASSARGSEKLFFGSGTQLSVL.

This clone occurred once. The chain couples TRBV6-1 to TRBJ2-7, with unresolved D. V lost 3 bases and J 3 bases, leaving 6 bases between the germline ends. The CDR3 contains 12 residues. In germline, CDR1 is MNHNS, CDR2 SASEGT. CDR3 in DNA: TGTGCCAGCAGTGAGGCGAGCTACGAGCAGTACTTC. Protein product: CASSEASYEQYF.

The CDR3 bases are TGTGCCAGCAGCTTGGACAGCCCTCCCTATGGCTACACCTTC. Translated: CASSLDSPPYGYTF. The V and J genes are TRBV5-6 and TRBJ1-2; no clear D. Trimming took off 0 bases at V and 4 bases at J, with 10 bases between the two ends. CDR1 SGHDT and CDR2 YYEEEE come from the germline V gene. The CDR3 sequence is 14 residues long.

The genes are TRBV28 and TRBJ1-2; possible D gene TRBD1, 5 bases. V lost 4 bases to trimming and J lost 2 bases, with 11 bases between them. There are 14 residues in the CDR3. Germline CDR1 is MDHEN and CDR2 is SYDVKM. The CDR3 DNA is TGTGCCAGCAGTTCTCTGGGACGGAACTATGGCTACACCTTC. It is translated as CASSSLGRNYGYTF.

The CDR3 nucleotides are TGCGCCAGCAGATCTGGTCAGTACCCCTCCAATACGCAGTATTTT. It codes for CASRSGQYPSNTQYF. The chain couples TRBV5-1 to TRBJ2-3; D ambiguous. Germline loops: CDR1 SGHRS, CDR2 YFSETQ. With 5 bases removed from V and 7 bases from J, the gap between germline ends came to 20 bases. This CDR3 comprises 15 residues.

The rearrangement links TRBV30 to TRBJ1-3; D uncertain. Per germline, CDR1 GTSNPN and CDR2 SVGIG (reference sequence). This CDR3 has 15 residues. Trimming took off 3 bases at V and 0 bases at J, with 12 bases between the two ends. The CDR3, as DNA: TGTGCCTGGAGCGTGGGGTATAGCTCTGGAAACACCATATATTTT. Protein sequence: CAWSVGYSSGNTIYF.

The J gene is TRBJ1-1, the V gene TRBV6-1, with unresolved D. V lost 1 base to trimming and J lost 6 bases, with 3 bases between them. The CDR3 runs 11 residues. Germline V CDR1 and CDR2: MNHNS, SASEGT. The CDR3 protein is CASSEVAEAFF. The CDR3, as DNA: TGTGCCAGCAGTGAAGTTGCTGAAGCTTTCTTT.